The 12 T cell receptor beta chains presented below share a single source sample, sequenced in a study of T cell responses to AZD1222 COVID-19 vaccine. Profiling relied on immunoSEQ multiplex PCR, and the TCRdb table lists in-frame clones only, not all of them. The repertoire holds about 45,000 clones, with 80% to 90% as singletons. Sequences were derived from peripheral blood, sampled 28 days after the second AZD1222 dose. These receptors were obtained from an adult who received the AZD1222 COVID-19 vaccine.

The V and J genes are TRBV27 and TRBJ2-1; 12 nucleotides agree with TRBD2. CDR3 length: 16 amino acids. V shed 6 bases and J 5 bases; nucleotides not matched to a gene: 8. Germline lookup yields CDR1 MNHEY and CDR2 SMNVEV (reference sequence). The CDR3 DNA sequence: TGTGCCAGCAGAACTCTAGCGGGAGGGACCCACAATGAGCAGTTCTTC. It is translated as CASRTLAGGTHNEQFF.

The rearrangement joins TRBV9 to TRBJ2-7; 9 nucleotides match TRBD1. Looked up from germline, CDR1 is SGDLS and CDR2 is YYNGEE. Trimming removed 4 bases from V and 3 bases from J; junction bases left unmatched: 5. This CDR3 spans 14 amino acids. CDR3 sequence: CASSTGQGNYEQYF. CDR3 nucleotides: TGTGCCAGCAGCACGGGACAGGGAAACTACGAGCAGTACTTC.

This clone is a singleton in its sample. The chain carries TRBV2 and TRBJ1-1; maybe TRBD1 (5 bases). In germline, CDR1 is SNHLY, CDR2 FYNNEI. Trimming took 5 bases from V and 3 from J, leaving 16 bases between them. CDR3 size: 15 residues. CDR3 in DNA: TGTGCCAGCAGTATACAAGGGGTGGACTACACTGAAGCTTTCTTT. Residues: CASSIQGVDYTEAFF.

The rearrangement uses TRBV18 and TRBJ2-3; 8 bases align to TRBD1. Germline CDR1 reads KGHSH; CDR2 reads LQKENI. With 4 bases clipped from V and 1 base from J, the junction kept 7 bases outside the gene matches. The CDR3 loop spans 16 amino acids. The CDR3 coding sequence is TGTGCCAGCTCACATGCGACAGGGGCGGGCACAGATACGCAGTATTTT. Translation gives CASSHATGAGTDTQYF.

The V call is TRBV7-2, the J call TRBJ2-2; 10 nucleotides align to TRBD1. Germline assignment: CDR1 SGHTA and CDR2 FQGNSA. The CDR3 runs to 14 residues. The junction had 0 bases not matched to a gene; V was cut back by 4 bases and J by 4 bases. CDR3 residues: CASSWDRGTGELFF. For the CDR3, the DNA is TGTGCCAGCAGCTGGGACAGGGGCACCGGGGAGCTGTTTTTT.

The genes are TRBV24-1 and TRBJ1-2; TRBD1 matches 9 bases. CDR1 is KGHDR and CDR2 is SFDVKD in the germline V gene. The CDR3 has 14 amino acids. With 6 bases clipped from V and 5 bases from J, the junction kept 6 bases outside the gene matches. The CDR3 is CATSTGGDLYGYTF. CDR3 DNA: TGTGCCACCAGTACAGGGGGCGATTTGTATGGCTACACCTTC.

The chain employs TRBV7-9 and TRBJ1-4; no clear D. This CDR3 is built from 16 residues. Per germline, CDR1 SEHNR and CDR2 FQNEAQ (reference sequence). V gave up 11 bases and J gave up 7 bases, with 26 bases separating them. The CDR3 region is CAFESPAGNQGEKLFF. The CDR3 DNA reads TGTGCCTTTGAATCCCCGGCTGGTAACCAAGGTGAAAAACTGTTTTTT.

The rearrangement joins TRBV18 to TRBJ1-1; D possibly corresponds to TRBD1 (5 bases). V was cut by 1 base and J by 1 base, with 7 bases left in between. This CDR3 comprises 14 residues. Germline V CDR1 and CDR2: KGHSH, LQKENI. The CDR3 region has the DNA TGTGCCAGCTCACCACAGGACAAGAACACTGAAGCTTTCTTT. Translated: CASSPQDKNTEAFF.

The V gene is TRBV9, the J gene TRBJ2-2; D is ambiguous. The V and J ends lost 4 bases and 2 bases respectively, with 9 bases between them. The CDR3 contains 14 residues. Germline CDR1 and CDR2: SGDLS and YYNGEE. The CDR3 region is CASSSTANTGELFF. The CDR3 coding sequence is TGTGCCAGCAGCTCGACGGCCAACACCGGGGAGCTGTTTTTT.

The chain carries TRBV2 and TRBJ1-2; D might be TRBD1 (5 bases). V was shortened by 6 bases and J by 6 bases, with 17 bases between the two germline ends. The CDR3 is made up of 14 amino acids. Germline V gene sequence: CDR1 SNHLY, CDR2 FYNNEI. In DNA form, the CDR3 reads TGTGCCAGCAGACCAGGGTCTAAACTCCATGGCTACACCTTC. This sequence encodes CASRPGSKLHGYTF. Complete variable domain (other parts from reference TRBV2 and TRBJ1-2): EPEVTQTPSHQVTQMGQEVILRCVPISNHLYFYWYRQILGQKVEFLVSFYNNEISEKSEIFDDQFSVERPDGSNFTLKIRSTKLEDSAMYFCASRPGSKLHGYTFGSGTRLTVV.

This chain uses TRBV11-2 with TRBJ2-5, with D maybe TRBD1 (6 bases). The ends were cut back, 1 base at V and 5 bases at J, with 14 bases in the middle. CDR3 length: 15 amino acids. Germline V gene data show CDR1 as SGHAT and CDR2 as FQNNGV. The CDR3 DNA sequence: TGTGCCAGCAGCTTAGGGACAGTGAGGTCCGAGACCCAGTACTTC. Its protein product is CASSLGTVRSETQYF. The full variable domain, completed using reference TRBV11-2 and TRBJ2-5, is EAGVAQSPRYKIIEKRQSVAFWCNPISGHATLYWYQQILGQGPKLLIQFQNNGVVDDSQLPKDRFSAERLKGVDSTLKIQPAKLEDSAVYLCASSLGTVRSETQYFGPGTRLLVL.

The chain joins TRBV6-6 to TRBJ2-7; TRBD1 might be the D (6 bases). Trimming took 0 bases from V and 4 from J, leaving 13 bases between them. The CDR3 has 15 residues. The V gene's germline CDR1 is MNHNY and CDR2 SVGAGI (reference sequence). The CDR3 DNA sequence: TGTGCCAGCAGTTACTCCATTGGGGGCCCTTACGAGCAGTACTTC. Amino acids: CASSYSIGGPYEQYF.